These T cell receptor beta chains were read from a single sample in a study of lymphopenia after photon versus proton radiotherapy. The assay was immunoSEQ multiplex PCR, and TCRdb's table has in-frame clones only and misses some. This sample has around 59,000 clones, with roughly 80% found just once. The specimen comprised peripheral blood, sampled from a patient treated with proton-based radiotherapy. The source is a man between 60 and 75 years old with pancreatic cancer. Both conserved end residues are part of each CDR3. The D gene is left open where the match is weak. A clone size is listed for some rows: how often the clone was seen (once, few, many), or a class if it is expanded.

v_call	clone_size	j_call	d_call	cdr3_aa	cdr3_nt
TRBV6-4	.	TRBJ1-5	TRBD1	CASSASGGQPQHF	TGTGCCAGCAGTGCCTCAGGGGGACAGCCCCAGCATTTT
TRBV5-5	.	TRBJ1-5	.	CASSLWGGSNQPQHF	TGTGCCAGCAGCTTGTGGGGAGGTAGCAATCAGCCCCAGCATTTT
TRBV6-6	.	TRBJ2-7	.	CASRQDRSAREQYF	TGTGCCAGCAGGCAAGACAGGTCTGCTCGCGAGCAGTACTTC
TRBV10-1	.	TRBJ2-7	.	CASSEGLSVGEQYF	TGCGCCAGCAGTGAGGGTCTTAGCGTCGGCGAGCAGTACTTC
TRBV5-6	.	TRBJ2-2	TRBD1	CASSLFQGAGGELFF	TGTGCCAGCAGCTTGTTCCAGGGGGCTGGCGGGGAGCTGTTTTTT
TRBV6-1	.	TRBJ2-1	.	CASSEIRGSYNEQFF	TGTGCCAGCAGTGAAATAAGGGGTTCCTACAATGAGCAGTTCTTC
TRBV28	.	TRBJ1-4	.	CASSLSEKLFF	TGTGCCAGCAGTTTAAGTGAAAAACTGTTTTTT
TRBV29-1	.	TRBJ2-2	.	CSGQNTGELFF	TGCAGCGGACAGAACACCGGGGAGCTGTTTTTT
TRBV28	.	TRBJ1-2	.	CASSLLGGEKTF	TGTGCCAGCAGTTTATTAGGAGGGGAAAAGACCTTC
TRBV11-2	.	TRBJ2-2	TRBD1	CASSSRQGGLGELFF	TGTGCCAGCAGCTCCAGACAGGGGGGATTGGGGGAGCTGTTTTTT
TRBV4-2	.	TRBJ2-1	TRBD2	CASSQLTSGTYNEQFF	TGTGCCAGCAGCCAACTGACTAGCGGCACCTACAATGAGCAGTTCTTC
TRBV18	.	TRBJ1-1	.	CASSPNPPTAMNTEAFF	TGTGCCAGCTCACCTAATCCCCCGACAGCAATGAACACTGAAGCTTTCTTT
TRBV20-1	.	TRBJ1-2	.	CSVGFEGYTF	TGCAGTGTAGGTTTTGAAGGCTACACCTTC
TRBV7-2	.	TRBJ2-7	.	CASSYETGYEQYF	TGTGCCAGCAGCTACGAGACTGGCTACGAGCAGTACTTC
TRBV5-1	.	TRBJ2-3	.	CASRSAPSSTDTQYF	TGCGCCAGCAGGTCAGCCCCGTCTAGCACAGATACGCAGTATTTT
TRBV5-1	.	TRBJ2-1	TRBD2	CASSETSGTAYNEQFF	TGCGCCAGCAGCGAGACTAGCGGGACAGCCTACAATGAGCAGTTCTTC
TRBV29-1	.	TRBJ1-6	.	CSVLSGDYNSPLHF	TGCAGCGTCCTCTCGGGGGACTACAATTCACCCCTCCACTTT
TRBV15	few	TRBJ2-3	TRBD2	CATSRWGGSGSRTDTQYF	TGTGCCACCAGCAGATGGGGTGGTAGCGGGTCCCGCACAGATACGCAGTATTTT
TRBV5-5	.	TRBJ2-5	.	CASSQSTAVQQETQYF	TGTGCCAGCAGTCAATCGACGGCCGTCCAACAAGAGACCCAGTACTTC
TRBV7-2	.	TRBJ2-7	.	CASSPAGSPYEQYF	TGTGCCAGCAGCCCAGCGGGTAGCCCTTACGAGCAGTACTTC
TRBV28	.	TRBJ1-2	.	CASSWGQTYGYTF	TGTGCCAGCAGTTGGGGCCAAACGTATGGCTACACCTTC
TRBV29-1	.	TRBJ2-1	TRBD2	CSVPKREGRYNEQFF	TGCAGCGTGCCCAAGCGGGAGGGCCGGTACAATGAGCAGTTCTTC
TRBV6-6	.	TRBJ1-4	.	CASRDQTTTNEKLFF	TGTGCCAGCAGGGACCAAACAACAACTAATGAAAAACTGTTTTTT
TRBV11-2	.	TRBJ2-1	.	CASSLIGRQGNEQFF	TGTGCCAGCAGCTTAATCGGCCGCCAGGGCAATGAGCAGTTCTTC
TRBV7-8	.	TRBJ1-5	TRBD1	CASSLARTGIGNQPQHF	TGTGCCAGCAGCTTAGCCCGGACAGGGATTGGCAATCAGCCCCAGCATTTT
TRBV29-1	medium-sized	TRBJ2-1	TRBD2	CSVEGGTSGILNEQFF	TGCAGCGTTGAAGGAGGGACTAGCGGGATCCTCAATGAGCAGTTCTTC
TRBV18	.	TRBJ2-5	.	CASRLGDFETQYF	TGTGCCAGCCGCCTCGGGGATTTTGAGACCCAGTACTTC
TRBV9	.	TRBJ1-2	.	CASSGRPSGGYYGYTF	TGTGCCAGCAGCGGGCGACCCTCAGGAGGCTACTATGGCTACACCTTC
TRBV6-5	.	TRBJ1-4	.	CASSRDTNNEKLFF	TGTGCCAGCAGTCGGGACACCAATAATGAAAAACTGTTTTTT
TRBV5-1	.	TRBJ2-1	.	CASSPRVSSSYNEQFF	TGCGCCAGCAGCCCCCGGGTTTCGAGCTCCTACAATGAGCAGTTCTTC
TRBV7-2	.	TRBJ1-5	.	CASSLEEGGSQPQHF	TGTGCCAGCAGCTTAGAAGAGGGGGGAAGTCAGCCCCAGCATTTT
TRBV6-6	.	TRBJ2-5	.	CASSYSGGGETQYF	TGTGCCAGCAGTTACTCGGGCGGAGGGGAGACCCAGTACTTC
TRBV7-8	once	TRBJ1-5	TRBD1	CASSSTGVNQPQHF	TGTGCCAGCAGCTCGACAGGGGTCAATCAGCCCCAGCATTTT
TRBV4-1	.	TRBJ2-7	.	CASSQESGPRDEQYF	TGCGCCAGCAGCCAAGAAAGCGGCCCTAGGGACGAGCAGTACTTC
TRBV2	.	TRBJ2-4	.	CASIEGIAKNIQYF	TGTGCCAGCATAGAGGGGATAGCCAAAAACATTCAGTACTTC
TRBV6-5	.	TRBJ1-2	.	CASSYSRQPSGYTF	TGTGCCAGCAGTTACTCGCGGCAGCCCAGCGGCTACACCTTC
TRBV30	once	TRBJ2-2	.	CAWESEVFVGRTGELFF	TGTGCCTGGGAAAGTGAGGTTTTCGTAGGGCGCACCGGGGAGCTGTTTTTT
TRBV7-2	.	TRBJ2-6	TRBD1	CASRLDRGGSGANVLTF	TGTGCCAGCAGATTAGACAGGGGTGGCTCTGGGGCCAACGTCCTGACTTTC
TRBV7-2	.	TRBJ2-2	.	CASSPTTRRGTGELFF	TGTGCCAGCAGCCCAACGACGCGCAGAGGAACCGGGGAGCTGTTTTTT
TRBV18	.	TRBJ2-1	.	CASSPRTAFSYNEQFF	TGTGCCAGCTCGCCAAGGACAGCGTTCTCCTACAATGAGCAGTTCTTC
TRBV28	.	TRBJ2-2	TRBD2	CASIPSIGRASGELFF	TGTGCCAGCATCCCCTCCATCGGGAGGGCGTCCGGGGAGCTGTTTTTT
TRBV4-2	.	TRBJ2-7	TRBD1	CASSQDWGQLREQYF	TGTGCCAGCAGCCAAGATTGGGGACAGCTACGAGAGCAGTACTTC
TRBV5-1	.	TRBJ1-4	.	CASSLSTQGTNEKLFF	TGCGCCAGCAGCCTGTCGACACAGGGAACTAATGAAAAACTGTTTTTT
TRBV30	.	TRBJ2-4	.	CAWSVPRYGTLQYF	TGTGCCTGGAGTGTACCCCGGTATGGTACTCTTCAGTACTTC